This TCR beta chain stems from a study of T and B cells in COVID-19 patients. Overall study context: Of 20 to 25 active-infection patients, some 19 carried comorbidities linked to unfavorable COVID-19 outcome.

TRB was amplified from about 260-540 ng of blood genomic DNA. BIOMED2 TRB-A/B primer pools were used in multiplex TRB PCR. TCRdb used MiXCR to reprocess the multiplex PCR reads, holding one entry per CDR3 protein. The sample shows some 9,100 distinct CDR3 sequences, over 25% of them seen only once. This clonotype originated in a human donor who had recovered from COVID-19. The sample consisted of blood.

Here the CDR3 reads CASRMSGGAFPFYTDTQYF. CDR3 in DNA: TGTGCCAGCAGAATGAGCGGGGGGGCCTTTCCGTTCTACACAGATACGCAGTATTTT. The rearrangement links TRBV6-5 to TRBJ2-3; 10 nucleotides agree with TRBD2. V lost 6 bases to trimming and J lost 2 bases; unmatched junction nucleotides: 17. In germline, CDR1 is MNHEY, CDR2 SVGAGI. The CDR3 spans 19 residues.